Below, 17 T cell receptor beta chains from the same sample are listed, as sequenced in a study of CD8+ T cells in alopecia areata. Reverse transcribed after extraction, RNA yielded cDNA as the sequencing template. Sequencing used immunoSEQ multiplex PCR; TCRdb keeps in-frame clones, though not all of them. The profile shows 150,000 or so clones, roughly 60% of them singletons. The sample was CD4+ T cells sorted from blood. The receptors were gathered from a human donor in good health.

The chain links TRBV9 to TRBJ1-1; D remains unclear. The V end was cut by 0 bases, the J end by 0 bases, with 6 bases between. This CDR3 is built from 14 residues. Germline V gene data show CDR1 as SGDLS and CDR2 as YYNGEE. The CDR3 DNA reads TGTGCCAGCAGCGTAGGTGTAATGAACACTGAAGCTTTCTTT. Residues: CASSVGVMNTEAFF.

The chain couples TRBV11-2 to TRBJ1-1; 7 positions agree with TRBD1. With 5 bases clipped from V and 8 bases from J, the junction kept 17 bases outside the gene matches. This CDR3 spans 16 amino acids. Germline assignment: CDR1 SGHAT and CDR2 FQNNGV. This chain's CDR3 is CASSHIGTARGTEAFF. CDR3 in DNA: TGTGCCAGCAGCCACATCGGGACAGCTAGGGGAACGGAAGCTTTCTTT.

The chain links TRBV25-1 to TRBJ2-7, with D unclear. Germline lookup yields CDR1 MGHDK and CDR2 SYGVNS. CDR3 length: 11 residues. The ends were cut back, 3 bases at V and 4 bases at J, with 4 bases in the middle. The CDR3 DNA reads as TGTGCCAGCAGTGACTGGTACGAGCAGTACTTC. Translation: CASSDWYEQYF.

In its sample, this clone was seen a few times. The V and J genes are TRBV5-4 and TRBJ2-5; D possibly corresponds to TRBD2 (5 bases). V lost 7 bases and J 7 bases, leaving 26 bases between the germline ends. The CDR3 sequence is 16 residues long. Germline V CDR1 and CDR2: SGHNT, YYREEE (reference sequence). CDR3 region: CASYLKRAGGLGTQYF. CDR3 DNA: TGTGCCAGCTACCTCAAAAGGGCAGGTGGACTCGGGACCCAGTACTTC. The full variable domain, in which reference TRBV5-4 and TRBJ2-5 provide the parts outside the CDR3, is ETGVTQSPTHLIKTRGQQVTLRCSSQSGHNTVSWYQQALGQGPQFIFQYYREEENGRGNFPPRFSGLQFPNYSSELNVNALELDDSALYLCASYLKRAGGLGTQYFGPGTRLLVL.

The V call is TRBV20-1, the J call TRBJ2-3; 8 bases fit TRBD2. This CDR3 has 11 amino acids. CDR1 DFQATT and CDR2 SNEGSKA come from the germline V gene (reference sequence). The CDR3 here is CRAGDTDTQYF. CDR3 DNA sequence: TGCAGAGCGGGAGACACAGATACGCAGTATTTT.

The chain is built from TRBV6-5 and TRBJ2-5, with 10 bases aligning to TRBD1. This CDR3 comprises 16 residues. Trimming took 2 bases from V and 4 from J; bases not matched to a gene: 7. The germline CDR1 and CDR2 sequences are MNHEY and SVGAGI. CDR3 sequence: CASSYRGDRGRETQYF. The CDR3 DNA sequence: TGTGCCAGCAGTTACAGGGGGGACAGGGGTAGAGAGACCCAGTACTTC.

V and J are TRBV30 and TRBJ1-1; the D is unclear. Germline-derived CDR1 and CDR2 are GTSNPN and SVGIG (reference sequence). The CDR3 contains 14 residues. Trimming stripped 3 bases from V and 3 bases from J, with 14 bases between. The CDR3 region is CAWRGDAVDTEAFF. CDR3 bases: TGTGCCTGGAGAGGTGATGCTGTTGACACTGAAGCTTTCTTT. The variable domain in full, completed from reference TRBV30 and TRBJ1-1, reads SQTIHQWPATLVQPVGSPLSLECTVEGTSNPNLYWYRQAAGRGLQLLFYSVGIGQISSEVPQNLSASRPQDRQFILSSKKLLLSDSGFYLCAWRGDAVDTEAFFGQGTRLTVV.

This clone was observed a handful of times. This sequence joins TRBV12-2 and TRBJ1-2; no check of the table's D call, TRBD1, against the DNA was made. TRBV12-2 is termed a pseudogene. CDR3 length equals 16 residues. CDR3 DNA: TGTGCAAGTCGCTTAGTTGACAGGGATGATAACTATGGCTACACCTTC. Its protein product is CASRLVDRDDNYGYTF.

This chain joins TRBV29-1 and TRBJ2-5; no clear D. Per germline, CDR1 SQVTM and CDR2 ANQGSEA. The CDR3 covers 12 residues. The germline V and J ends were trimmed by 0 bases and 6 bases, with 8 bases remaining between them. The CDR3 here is CSVEERTQTQYF. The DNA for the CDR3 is TGCAGCGTTGAAGAACGGACGCAGACCCAGTACTTC.

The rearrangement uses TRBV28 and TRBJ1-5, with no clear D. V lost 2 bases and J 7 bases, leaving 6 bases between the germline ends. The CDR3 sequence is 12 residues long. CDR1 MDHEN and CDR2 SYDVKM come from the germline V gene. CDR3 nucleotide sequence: TGTGCCAGCAGTTTACGCGGACAGCCCCAGCATTTT. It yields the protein CASSLRGQPQHF.

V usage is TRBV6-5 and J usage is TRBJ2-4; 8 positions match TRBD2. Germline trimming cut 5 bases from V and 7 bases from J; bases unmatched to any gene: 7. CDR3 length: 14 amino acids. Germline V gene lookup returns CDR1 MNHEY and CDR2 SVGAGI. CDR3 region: CASSPSGGANIQYF. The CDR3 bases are TGTGCCAGCAGTCCCTCCGGGGGGGCTAACATTCAGTACTTC.

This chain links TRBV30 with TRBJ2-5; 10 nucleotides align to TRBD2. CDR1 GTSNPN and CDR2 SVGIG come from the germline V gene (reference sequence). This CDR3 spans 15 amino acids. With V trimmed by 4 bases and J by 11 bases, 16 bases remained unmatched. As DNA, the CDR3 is TGTGCCTGGAATAAGCGGGAGGGCCGAATAGGATCTCAGTACTTC. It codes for CAWNKREGRIGSQYF.

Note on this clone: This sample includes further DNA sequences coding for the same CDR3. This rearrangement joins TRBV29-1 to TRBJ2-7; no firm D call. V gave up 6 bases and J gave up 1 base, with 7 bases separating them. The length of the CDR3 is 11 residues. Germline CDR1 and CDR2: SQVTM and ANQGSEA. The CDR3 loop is CSVALSYEQYF. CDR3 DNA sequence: TGCAGCGTCGCCTTGTCCTACGAGCAGTACTTC.

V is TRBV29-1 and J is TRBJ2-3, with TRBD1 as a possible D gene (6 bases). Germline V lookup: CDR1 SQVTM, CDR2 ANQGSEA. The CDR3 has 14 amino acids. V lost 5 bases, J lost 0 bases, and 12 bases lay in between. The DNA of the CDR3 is TGCAGCGTTCGAAGGGGGTCTAGCACAGATACGCAGTATTTT. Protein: CSVRRGSSTDTQYF.

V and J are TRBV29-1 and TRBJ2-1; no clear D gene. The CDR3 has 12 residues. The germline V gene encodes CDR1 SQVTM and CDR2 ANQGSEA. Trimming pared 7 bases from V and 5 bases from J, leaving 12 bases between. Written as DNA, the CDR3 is TGCAGCGGCCTTCGACGCAACAATGAGCAGTTCTTC. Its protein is CSGLRRNNEQFF.

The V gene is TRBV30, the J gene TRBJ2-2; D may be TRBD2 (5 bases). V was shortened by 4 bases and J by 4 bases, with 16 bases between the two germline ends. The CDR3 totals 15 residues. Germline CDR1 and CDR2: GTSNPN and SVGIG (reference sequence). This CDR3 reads CAWTLERVGTGELFF. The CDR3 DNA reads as TGTGCCTGGACTCTGGAGAGGGTAGGCACCGGGGAGCTGTTTTTT.

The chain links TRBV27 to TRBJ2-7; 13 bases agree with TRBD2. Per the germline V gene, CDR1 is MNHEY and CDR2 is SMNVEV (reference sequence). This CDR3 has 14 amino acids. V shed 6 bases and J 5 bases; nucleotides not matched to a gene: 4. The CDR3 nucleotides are TGTGCCAGCAGCCGCGGACTAGCGGGAGACGAGCAGTACTTC. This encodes CASSRGLAGDEQYF.